A single sample is the source of the 25 T cell receptor beta chains below, sequenced in a study of siplizumab effects on memory and regulatory T cells. Sequencing was performed with immunoSEQ multiplex PCR; in TCRdb, only in-frame clones are kept and a portion is missing. The sample contains roughly 97,000 clones, more than 85% of which appear only once. Sequences were obtained from Tregs sorted from blood. These receptors were taken from a human donor in good health.

The genes are TRBV4-3 and TRBJ1-2; D gene uncertain. CDR1 and CDR2 (germline): LGHNA, YSLEER. CDR3 length equals 14 residues. The V end lost 3 bases, the J end lost 8 bases, and 16 bases lay between the germline ends. In DNA, the CDR3 is TGCGCCAGCAGCCAGGCCCTACGTAGGAGCGGCTACACCTTC. Its protein product is CASSQALRRSGYTF.

The J gene is TRBJ1-5, the V gene TRBV6-5; TRBD1 is a possible D gene (5 bases). Trimming pared 5 bases from V and 3 bases from J, leaving 11 bases between. Looked up from germline, CDR1 is MNHEY and CDR2 is SVGAGI. The CDR3 has 14 amino acids. The CDR3 region has the DNA TGTGCCAGCAGTCCTAGACAGACCAATCAGCCCCAGCATTTT. Amino acid sequence: CASSPRQTNQPQHF.

The chain has TRBV30 and TRBJ1-4, with D uncertain. Germline CDR1 reads GTSNPN; CDR2 reads SVGIG (reference sequence). The CDR3 sequence is 13 residues long. Trimming left V 3 bases short and J 8 bases short, with 13 bases between. The CDR3: CAWSPSGIEKLFF. DNA of the CDR3: TGTGCCTGGAGCCCCAGCGGAATCGAAAAACTGTTTTTT.

The rearrangement links TRBV9 to TRBJ1-3; 7 positions agree with TRBD1. J was trimmed by 4 bases and V by 0 bases; bases with no gene match: 10. CDR3 length equals 17 residues. The V gene's germline CDR1 is SGDLS and CDR2 YYNGEE. The DNA for the CDR3 is TGTGCCAGCAGCGTAGAGAATTACAGGGGCGGGGGAAACACCATATATTTT. Translating gives CASSVENYRGGGNTIYF.

This chain connects TRBV9 to TRBJ1-3; D is unclear. CDR1 SGDLS and CDR2 YYNGEE come from the germline V gene. V was clipped by 1 base and J by 2 bases, with 4 bases between them. The CDR3 extends over 13 amino acids. The CDR3 DNA reads as TGTGCCAGCAGCGTATCCCCTGGAAACACCATATATTTT. Protein sequence: CASSVSPGNTIYF.

CDR3 nucleotide sequence: TGTGCCAGCTGGACAGGTGGCAATGAGCAGTTCTTC. Amino acid sequence: CASWTGGNEQFF. The chain carries TRBV6-1 and TRBJ2-1, with 7 bases aligning to TRBD1. The germline CDR1 and CDR2 sequences are MNHNS and SASEGT. The CDR3 runs to 12 residues. J lost 6 bases, V lost 8 bases, and 4 bases had no gene match.

The chain is built from TRBV4-2 and TRBJ1-6; D gene ambiguous. The V gene's germline CDR1 is LGHNA and CDR2 YNFKEQ. Trimming pared 0 bases from V and 3 bases from J, leaving 12 bases between. CDR3 length: 17 amino acids. CDR3 sequence reads: CASSQESVPNYNSPLHF. The CDR3 DNA follows: TGTGCCAGCAGCCAAGAATCCGTCCCAAACTATAATTCACCCCTCCACTTT.

CDR3 sequence reads: CASSIDRANTEAFF. The CDR3 DNA is TGTGCCAGCAGCATCGACAGGGCGAACACTGAAGCTTTCTTT. The J gene is TRBJ1-1, the V gene TRBV7-8, with 7 bases matching TRBD1. This CDR3 region has 14 residues. V shed 5 bases and J 1 base; nucleotides not matched to a gene: 4. Germline V gives CDR1 SGHVS, CDR2 FQNEAQ.

The chain links TRBV7-3 to TRBJ2-7, with D tentatively TRBD1 (6 bases). Germline CDR1 and CDR2: SGHTA and FQGTGA. Trimming removed 2 bases at V and 5 bases at J, with 10 bases between. This CDR3 has 13 residues. Here the CDR3 DNA reads TGTGCCAGCAGCTTAGACAACAGGGACGAGCAGTACTTC. Its translation is CASSLDNRDEQYF.

This clone was counted a single time. The chain uses TRBV7-2 and TRBJ2-1, with D possibly TRBD2 on 6 matching bases. The V gene lost 2 bases and the J gene lost 0 bases, with 11 bases spanning the gap. The CDR3 runs 16 residues. In germline, CDR1 is SGHTA, CDR2 FQGNSA. The CDR3 region is CASSLIPGSSYNEQFF. The CDR3 nucleotides read TGTGCCAGCAGCTTAATCCCCGGGAGCTCCTACAATGAGCAGTTCTTC.

Only one count was recorded for this clone. The chain combines TRBV5-1 with TRBJ2-7; no definite D call. Deletions cut 0 bases from V and 1 base from J, with 5 bases between. This CDR3 spans 13 amino acids. From germline, CDR1 is SGHRS and CDR2 YFSETQ. This chain's CDR3 is CASSLEVSYEQYF. CDR3 DNA: TGCGCCAGCAGCTTGGAGGTTTCCTACGAGCAGTACTTC.

DNA of the CDR3: TGTGCCAGCAGCCAAAGGACATCTTCCGAGCAGTACTTC. Translating it yields CASSQRTSSEQYF. The chain joins TRBV14 to TRBJ2-7; D may be TRBD1 (5 bases). The CDR3 length is 13 residues. Germline V gene lookup returns CDR1 SGHDN and CDR2 FVKESK. Trimming took 2 bases from V and 6 from J, leaving 11 bases between them. The whole variable domain, filled in from reference TRBV14 and TRBJ2-7, reads EAGVTQFPSHSVIEKGQTVTLRCDPISGHDNLYWYRRVMGKEIKFLLHFVKESKQDESGMPNNRFLAERTGGTYSTLKVQPAELEDSGVYFCASSQRTSSEQYFGPGTRLTVT.

V usage is TRBV5-5 and J usage is TRBJ1-2, with D perhaps matching TRBD1 (5 bases). The CDR3 runs to 13 residues. Germline lookup yields CDR1 SGHKS and CDR2 YYEKEE (reference sequence). V was pared by 4 bases and J by 0 bases, with 7 bases between. The CDR3 is CASSGGTNYGYTF. As DNA, the CDR3 is TGTGCCAGCAGCGGGGGGACTAACTATGGCTACACCTTC.

Here the CDR3 reads CASSLFDEQFF. Here the CDR3 DNA reads TGCGCCAGCAGCTTGTTCGATGAGCAGTTCTTC. The gene calls are TRBV5-1 and TRBJ2-1; D call uncertain. With 1 base removed from V and 8 bases from J, the gap between germline ends came to 4 bases. Looked up from germline, CDR1 is SGHRS and CDR2 is YFSETQ. The CDR3 covers 11 residues.

This chain uses TRBV9 with TRBJ2-1; D is unclear. CDR3 length: 16 residues. The V gene lost 0 bases and the J gene lost 4 bases, with 14 bases spanning the gap. Looked up from germline, CDR1 is SGDLS and CDR2 is YYNGEE. The CDR3 here is CASSVDIEGLYNEQFF. As DNA, the CDR3 is TGTGCCAGCAGCGTAGATATCGAAGGATTGTACAATGAGCAGTTCTTC.

V usage is TRBV7-3 and J usage is TRBJ2-2; 8 bases match TRBD2. The CDR3 totals 16 residues. V lost 5 bases and J lost 3; bases outside the gene matches: 8. CDR1 is SGHTA, CDR2 FQGTGA, per germline. The CDR3 DNA sequence: TGTGCCAGCAGCCTACTAGCGGCGGGGGACACCGGGGAGCTGTTTTTT. Protein: CASSLLAAGDTGELFF.

V and J are TRBV6-5 and TRBJ2-1; 8 bases match TRBD2. The length of the CDR3 is 15 residues. CDR1 MNHEY and CDR2 SVGAGI come from the germline V gene. J was trimmed by 6 bases and V by 2 bases; bases with no gene match: 6. The CDR3, as DNA: TGTGCCAGCAGTTACACTCCGGGACTAGGCAATGAGCAGTTCTTC. Translated, it gives CASSYTPGLGNEQFF.

The chain combines TRBV19 with TRBJ2-3, with D possibly TRBD1 on 5 matching bases. The CDR3 runs to 13 residues. Deletions cut 10 bases from V and 1 base from J, with 12 bases between. Germline lookup yields CDR1 LNHDA and CDR2 SQIVND (reference sequence). CDR3 region: CATGRRGTDTQYF. The CDR3 nucleotides are TGTGCCACCGGCCGCAGGGGCACAGATACGCAGTATTTT.

The rearrangement uses TRBV10-3 and TRBJ1-1, with a weak D call TRBD1 (5 bases). The germline V gene encodes CDR1 ENHRY and CDR2 SYGVKD. The CDR3 totals 15 residues. V gave up 8 bases and J gave up 1 base, with 17 bases separating them. CDR3 bases: TGTGCCATCGGTGGACAACAGAACCAGAACACTGAAGCTTTCTTT. This translates into CAIGGQQNQNTEAFF.

The V call is TRBV5-1, the J call TRBJ1-1; perhaps TRBD1 as D (5 bases). CDR3 length: 15 amino acids. V was clipped by 2 bases and J by 6 bases, with 17 bases between them. Germline lookup yields CDR1 SGHRS and CDR2 YFSETQ. This CDR3 is CASSFRGEFEAEAFF. The CDR3 nucleotides are TGCGCCAGCAGCTTTAGAGGGGAATTCGAGGCTGAAGCTTTCTTT.

The genes are TRBV7-9 and TRBJ1-6, with 8 bases fitting TRBD1. This CDR3 spans 17 amino acids. Germline V gene data show CDR1 as SEHNR and CDR2 as FQNEAQ (reference sequence). After removal of 5 bases from V and 4 bases from J, the junction contained 10 bases not matched to a gene. CDR3 sequence (DNA): TGTGCCAGCAGCCATTCAGGGGGCGGTGGATATAATTCACCCCTCCACTTT. Its protein is CASSHSGGGGYNSPLHF.

This clone showed up just once. V is TRBV10-3 and J is TRBJ2-3; tentatively, D is TRBD1 (5 bases). Trimming stripped 0 bases from V and 8 bases from J, with 12 bases between. Germline V gene data show CDR1 as ENHRY and CDR2 as SYGVKD. This CDR3 comprises 14 residues. The CDR3 is CAISESAGLVTQYF. CDR3 in DNA: TGTGCCATCAGTGAGTCGGCAGGGTTAGTTACGCAGTATTTT.

The chain combines TRBV9 with TRBJ1-1; D remains unclear. Germline V gene sequence: CDR1 SGDLS, CDR2 YYNGEE. V was pared by 3 bases and J by 1 base, with 13 bases between. The length of the CDR3 is 15 residues. DNA for the CDR3: TGTGCCAGCAGCGCCCGACCGGGAGGGAACACTGAAGCTTTCTTT. As protein: CASSARPGGNTEAFF.

The chain recombines TRBV5-1 with TRBJ2-1, with 11 bases fitting TRBD2. Germline V CDR1 and CDR2: SGHRS, YFSETQ. This CDR3 is built from 16 residues. V lost 2 bases to trimming and J lost 9 bases; unmatched junction nucleotides: 10. The CDR3 coding sequence is TGCGCCAGCAGCTTATCACTAGCGGGAGTGGGGAGTGAGCAGTTCTTC. It is translated as CASSLSLAGVGSEQFF.

On this clone itself: The same CDR3 also results from other DNA sequences found in this sample. This CDR3 is CASSLGHEQYF. The CDR3 bases are TGTGCCAGCAGCTTGGGGCACGAGCAGTACTTC. This chain connects TRBV5-6 to TRBJ2-7; D unresolved. The CDR3 length is 11 residues. Germline lookup yields CDR1 SGHDT and CDR2 YYEEEE. V shed 0 bases and J shed 5 bases, with 3 bases lying between them.